This TCR beta chain originates from a study of neurological immune-mediated disorders. Broader study findings: Subjects shared no identical expanded-clone CDR3 amino acid sequences, suggesting private TCR-beta repertoires in all groups. Falling below healthy controls, multiple sclerosis showed the least TCR clonal expansion, while HTLV-1-associated myelopathy showed the most. The phylogenetic placement of 18 of 34 multiple sclerosis patients' repertoires in one related-CDR3 cluster constitutes a possible signature.

As regards this clonotype: Antigen unknown.

CDR1 is MGHRA and CDR2 is YSYEKL in the germline V gene. Trimming pared 3 bases from V and 3 bases from J, leaving 6 bases between. The CDR3 contains 12 residues. 5'RACE employing 10-nucleotide random UMIs yielded the cDNA. Using its own MiXCR run on the 5' RACE reads, TCRdb lists one record per CDR3 protein. The sample holds about 60,000 distinct CDR3 sequences, over 4% seen once. This receptor was identified in a man over 45 with multiple sclerosis. The specimen was PBMCs. The chain recombines TRBV4-1 with TRBJ2-7; D remains unclear. The CDR3 DNA reads TGCGCCAGCAGCCAGGATCTCTACGAGCAGTACTTC. Residues: CASSQDLYEQYF.